This T cell receptor beta chain comes out of a study of cytomegalovirus exposure and HLA in healthy donors. Study conclusions and caveats: Researchers reportedly found TCR beta sequences accurately predicted most subjects' HLA-A and HLA-B alleles. Analyses of presence/absence relied on an assumption of roughly uniform sequencing depth across donors. CMV antigen specificity was confirmed in vitro for a few CMV-associated chains.

With 60 Vbeta and 13 Jbeta primers, the PCR was carried out. Clones were sequenced by immunoSEQ multiplex PCR, and TCRdb holds only the in-frame ones, with some missing. The sample includes roughly 99,000 clones, around three quarters of them seen just once. This clone was counted once. The target antigen is unknown. The CDR3 length is 13 residues. CDR1 and CDR2 from the germline V gene are GTSNPN and SVGIG (reference sequence). V gave up 2 bases and J gave up 4 bases, with 11 bases separating them. V and J are TRBV30 and TRBJ1-2, with D tentatively TRBD1 (5 bases). The specimen was PBMCs. This receptor was obtained from a male donor in good health and CMV-seropositive. This CDR3 is CAWSLTVLYGYTF. For the CDR3, the DNA is TGTGCCTGGAGTCTGACAGTCCTCTATGGCTACACCTTC.